This passage covers 2 T cell receptor beta chains from one sample sequenced in a study of preoperative IRX-2 immunotherapy in early breast cancer. Repertoires were generated with immunoSEQ multiplex PCR, while TCRdb's copy carries only in-frame clones and drops some. The table shows 95,000 to 100,000 clones, with approximately 90% occurring only once. Treatment here: preoperative locoregional IRX-2 cytokine immunotherapy. Sequencing was performed on tumor tissue, taken after IRX-2 immunotherapy. The receptor set was obtained from a human donor with breast cancer.

V usage is TRBV7-1 and J usage is TRBJ1-5, with a possible D match to TRBD1 (5 bases). TRBV7-1 is noted as an ORF with a role that remains uncertain. This CDR3 comprises 13 residues. Deletions cut 6 bases from V and 7 bases from J, with 13 bases between. As DNA, the CDR3 is TGTGCCAGCAGTATTACCCCAGGGCAGCCCCAGCATTTT. Encoded protein: CASSITPGQPQHF.

CDR3 DNA sequence: TGCGCCAGCAGTGCGGGGCGTAATGAAAAACTGTTTTTT. Amino acids: CASSAGRNEKLFF. The chain couples TRBV10-1 to TRBJ1-4, with D perhaps TRBD1 (5 bases). Deletions cut 4 bases from V and 4 bases from J, with 7 bases between. In germline, CDR1 is WNHNN, CDR2 SYGVQD (reference sequence). This CDR3 comprises 13 residues.